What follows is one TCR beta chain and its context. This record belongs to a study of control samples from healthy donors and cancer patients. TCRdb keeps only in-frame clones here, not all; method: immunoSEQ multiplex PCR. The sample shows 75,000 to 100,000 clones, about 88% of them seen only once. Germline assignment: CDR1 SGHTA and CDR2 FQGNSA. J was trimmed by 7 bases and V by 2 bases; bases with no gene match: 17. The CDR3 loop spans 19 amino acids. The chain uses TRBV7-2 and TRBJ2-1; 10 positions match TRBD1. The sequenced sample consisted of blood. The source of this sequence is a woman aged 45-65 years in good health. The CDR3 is CASSLFQVLETGQGNEQFF. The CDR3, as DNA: TGTGCCAGCAGCTTATTTCAGGTTTTAGAGACGGGACAGGGGAATGAGCAGTTCTTC.